One TCR beta chain is described in this entry. These data are taken from a study of PD-1 blockade in mismatch repair-deficient tumors. Germline-derived CDR1 and CDR2 are MNHNS and SASEGT. J gave up 1 base and V 2 bases, and 4 bases lay outside the gene matches. The CDR3 has 15 amino acids. Assay used: immunoSEQ multiplex PCR; TCRdb lists only in-frame clones, some missing. This table holds 55,000 to 85,000 clones, 70% to 80% found once. The sequence was collected from an adult with mismatch repair-deficient cancer. Sequencing was performed on peripheral blood, taken 2 weeks after starting pembrolizumab. This chain uses TRBV6-1 with TRBJ2-5; 7 bases are a match to TRBD2. Here the CDR3 reads CASSEMAGAQETQYF. The CDR3 DNA reads as TGTGCCAGCAGTGAAATGGCGGGAGCCCAAGAGACCCAGTACTTC.